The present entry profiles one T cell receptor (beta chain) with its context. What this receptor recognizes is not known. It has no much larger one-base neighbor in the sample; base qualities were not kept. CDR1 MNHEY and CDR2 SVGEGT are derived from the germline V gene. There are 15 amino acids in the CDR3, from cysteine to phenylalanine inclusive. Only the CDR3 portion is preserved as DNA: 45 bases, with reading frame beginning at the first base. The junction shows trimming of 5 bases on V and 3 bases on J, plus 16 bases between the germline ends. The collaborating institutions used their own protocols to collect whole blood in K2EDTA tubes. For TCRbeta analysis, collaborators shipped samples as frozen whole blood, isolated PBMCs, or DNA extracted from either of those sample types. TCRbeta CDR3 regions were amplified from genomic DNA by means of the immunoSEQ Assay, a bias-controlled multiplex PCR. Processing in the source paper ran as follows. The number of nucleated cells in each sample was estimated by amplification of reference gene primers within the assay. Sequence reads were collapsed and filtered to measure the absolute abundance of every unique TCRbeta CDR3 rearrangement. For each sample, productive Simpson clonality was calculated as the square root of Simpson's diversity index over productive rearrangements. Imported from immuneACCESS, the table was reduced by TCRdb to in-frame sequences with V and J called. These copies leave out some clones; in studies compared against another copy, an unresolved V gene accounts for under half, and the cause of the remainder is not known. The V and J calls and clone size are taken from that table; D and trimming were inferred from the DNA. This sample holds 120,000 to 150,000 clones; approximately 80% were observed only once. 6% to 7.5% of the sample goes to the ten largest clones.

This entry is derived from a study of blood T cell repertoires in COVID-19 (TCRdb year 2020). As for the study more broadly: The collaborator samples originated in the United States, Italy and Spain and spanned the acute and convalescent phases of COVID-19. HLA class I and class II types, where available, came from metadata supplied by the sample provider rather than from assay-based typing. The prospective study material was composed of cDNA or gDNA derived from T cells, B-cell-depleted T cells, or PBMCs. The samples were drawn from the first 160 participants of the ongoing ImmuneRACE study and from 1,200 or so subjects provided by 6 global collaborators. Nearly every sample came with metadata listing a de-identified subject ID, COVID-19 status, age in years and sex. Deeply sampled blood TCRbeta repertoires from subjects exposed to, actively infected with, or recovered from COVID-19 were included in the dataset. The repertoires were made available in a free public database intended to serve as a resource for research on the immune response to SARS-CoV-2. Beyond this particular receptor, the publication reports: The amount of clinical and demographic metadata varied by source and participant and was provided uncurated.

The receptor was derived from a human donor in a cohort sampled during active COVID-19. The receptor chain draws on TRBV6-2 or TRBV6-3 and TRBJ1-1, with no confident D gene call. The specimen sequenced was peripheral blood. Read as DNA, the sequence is TGTGCCAGCAGTCTGGACTGGAGCGGGTACACTGAAGCTTTCTTT. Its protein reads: CASSLDWSGYTEAFF.